Listed below are T cell receptor beta chains from one sample, sequenced in a study of CD8+ T cells in alopecia areata. Assay used: immunoSEQ multiplex PCR; TCRdb lists only in-frame clones, some missing. The table records about 190,000 clones, 45% to 65% of them present only once. The sequences come from CD4+ T cells sorted from blood, collected at week 4, from a patient treated with tofacitinib. Every receptor here comes from a human donor with alopecia areata. CDR3s include the opening cysteine and the closing phenylalanine or tryptophan. The D gene is left open where the match is weak. For some rows the clone size is stated as once, few or many, or as a class when expanded; others skip it.

D gene: TRBD2; clone size: -; V gene: TRBV25-1; J gene: TRBJ2-7; CDR3 protein: CASMGSSGFHEQYF; CDR3 DNA: TGTGCCAGCATGGGGTCTAGCGGGTTCCACGAGCAGTACTTC
D gene: -; clone size: -; V gene: TRBV5-1; J gene: TRBJ2-1; CDR3 protein: CASSPDGRGSSYNEQFF; CDR3 DNA: TGCGCCAGCAGCCCCGATGGTAGGGGCAGCTCCTACAATGAGCAGTTCTTC
D gene: -; clone size: many; V gene: TRBV7-2; J gene: TRBJ1-4; CDR3 protein: CASSLARRRTNEKLFF; CDR3 DNA: TGTGCCAGCAGCTTGGCAAGACGGAGAACTAATGAAAAACTGTTTTTT
D gene: TRBD2; clone size: few; V gene: TRBV18; J gene: TRBJ2-1; CDR3 protein: CASSPGLAGVNEQFF; CDR3 DNA: TGTGCCAGCTCACCAGGGCTAGCGGGAGTCAATGAGCAGTTCTTC
D gene: -; clone size: -; V gene: TRBV5-6; J gene: TRBJ1-5; CDR3 protein: CASSLGGDQPQHF; CDR3 DNA: TGTGCCAGCAGCTTGGGTGGAGATCAGCCCCAGCATTTT
D gene: -; clone size: few; V gene: TRBV15; J gene: TRBJ1-2; CDR3 protein: CATSQGDNNYGYTF; CDR3 DNA: TGTGCCACCAGCCAGGGAGACAATAACTATGGCTACACCTTC
D gene: -; clone size: -; V gene: TRBV6-6; J gene: TRBJ1-5; CDR3 protein: CASGGNSNQPQHF; CDR3 DNA: TGTGCCAGCGGGGGGAATAGCAATCAGCCCCAGCATTTT
D gene: -; clone size: -; V gene: TRBV7-2; J gene: TRBJ2-4; CDR3 protein: CASSSTRNLAKNIQYF; CDR3 DNA: TGTGCCAGCAGCTCAACAAGAAATCTAGCCAAAAACATTCAGTACTTC
D gene: -; clone size: once; V gene: TRBV15; J gene: TRBJ2-3; CDR3 protein: CATSRDRTTDTQYF; CDR3 DNA: TGTGCCACCAGCAGGGACAGAACCACAGATACGCAGTATTTT
D gene: -; clone size: once; V gene: TRBV15; J gene: TRBJ2-6; CDR3 protein: CATSRDLRASGANVLTF; CDR3 DNA: TGTGCCACCAGCAGAGATCTCAGGGCATCTGGGGCCAACGTCCTGACTTTC
D gene: -; clone size: few; V gene: TRBV30; J gene: TRBJ2-6; CDR3 protein: CAWTRTSGANVLTF; CDR3 DNA: TGTGCCTGGACTCGGACCTCTGGGGCCAACGTCCTGACTTTC
D gene: TRBD2; clone size: -; V gene: TRBV15; J gene: TRBJ2-1; CDR3 protein: CATSTGGGEQFF; CDR3 DNA: TGTGCCACCAGCACCGGGGGGGGTGAGCAGTTCTTC
D gene: -; clone size: -; V gene: TRBV5-1; J gene: TRBJ2-1; CDR3 protein: CASGREWANEQFF; CDR3 DNA: TGCGCCAGCGGACGGGAGTGGGCGAATGAGCAGTTCTTC
D gene: -; clone size: -; V gene: TRBV9; J gene: TRBJ1-1; CDR3 protein: CASSVEGLIGTEAFF; CDR3 DNA: TGTGCCAGCAGCGTAGAGGGACTCATCGGCACTGAAGCTTTCTTT
D gene: -; clone size: few; V gene: TRBV29-1; J gene: TRBJ1-1; CDR3 protein: CSVVRRGANTEAFF; CDR3 DNA: TGCAGCGTTGTAAGGCGGGGGGCCAACACTGAAGCTTTCTTT
D gene: -; clone size: -; V gene: TRBV27; J gene: TRBJ1-2; CDR3 protein: CASRAAGGGGYTF; CDR3 DNA: TGTGCCAGCAGGGCAGCAGGAGGAGGGGGCTACACCTTC
D gene: TRBD2; clone size: few; V gene: TRBV29-1; J gene: TRBJ2-5; CDR3 protein: CSVERAAGGKEETQYF; CDR3 DNA: TGCAGCGTTGAAAGGGCGGCGGGAGGGAAAGAAGAGACCCAGTACTTC
D gene: -; clone size: -; V gene: TRBV4-1; J gene: TRBJ1-1; CDR3 protein: CASSQTENTEAFF; CDR3 DNA: TGCGCCAGCAGCCAGACTGAGAACACTGAAGCTTTCTTT
D gene: -; clone size: -; V gene: TRBV15; J gene: TRBJ2-3; CDR3 protein: CATSRDWEKNTQYF; CDR3 DNA: TGTGCCACCAGCAGAGATTGGGAGAAGAATACGCAGTATTTT
D gene: -; clone size: -; V gene: TRBV7-9; J gene: TRBJ1-1; CDR3 protein: CASSLEGVVTEAFF; CDR3 DNA: TGTGCCAGCAGCTTAGAGGGGGTCGTGACTGAAGCTTTCTTT
D gene: TRBD1; clone size: -; V gene: TRBV7-2; J gene: TRBJ2-3; CDR3 protein: CASSPGTGSRGTDTQYF; CDR3 DNA: TGTGCCAGCAGCCCCGGGACAGGATCCCGGGGCACAGATACGCAGTATTTT
D gene: -; clone size: -; V gene: TRBV28; J gene: TRBJ1-5; CDR3 protein: CASSPAGGNSNQPQHF; CDR3 DNA: TGTGCCAGCAGTCCCGCCGGGGGAAATAGCAATCAGCCCCAGCATTTT
D gene: TRBD2; clone size: few; V gene: TRBV5-1; J gene: TRBJ2-3; CDR3 protein: CASSSGLAGATDTQYF; CDR3 DNA: TGCGCCAGCAGCTCCGGGCTAGCGGGAGCCACAGATACGCAGTATTTT
D gene: TRBD1; clone size: -; V gene: TRBV27; J gene: TRBJ2-1; CDR3 protein: CASSLRDRAYNEQFF; CDR3 DNA: TGTGCCAGCAGTCTCCGGGACAGGGCCTACAATGAGCAGTTCTTC
D gene: TRBD1; clone size: -; V gene: TRBV7-2; J gene: TRBJ1-2; CDR3 protein: CASSQDRDYGYTF; CDR3 DNA: TGTGCCAGCAGCCAGGACAGGGACTATGGCTACACCTTC
D gene: TRBD2; clone size: few; V gene: TRBV7-9; J gene: TRBJ2-2; CDR3 protein: CASSLAALAGRTGELFF; CDR3 DNA: TGTGCCAGCAGCTTAGCGGCCCTAGCGGGAAGGACCGGGGAGCTGTTTTTT
D gene: -; clone size: -; V gene: TRBV4-1; J gene: TRBJ1-2; CDR3 protein: CASSQEEGSVFENGYTF; CDR3 DNA: TGCGCCAGCAGCCAAGAGGAGGGTTCAGTGTTTGAGAATGGCTACACCTTC
D gene: TRBD2; clone size: -; V gene: TRBV28; J gene: TRBJ2-2; CDR3 protein: CAIKGLPPGELFF; CDR3 DNA: TGTGCCATCAAGGGACTACCACCCGGGGAGCTGTTTTTT
D gene: TRBD1; clone size: -; V gene: TRBV9; J gene: TRBJ2-4; CDR3 protein: CASSEQGSGNIQYF; CDR3 DNA: TGTGCCAGCAGTGAACAGGGGTCGGGGAACATTCAGTACTTC
D gene: -; clone size: few; V gene: TRBV30; J gene: TRBJ1-3; CDR3 protein: CAWSVFESSGNTIYF; CDR3 DNA: TGTGCCTGGAGTGTATTTGAAAGCTCTGGAAACACCATATATTTT
D gene: TRBD2; clone size: few; V gene: TRBV30; J gene: TRBJ2-1; CDR3 protein: CAWSVHASGAYNEQFF; CDR3 DNA: TGTGCCTGGAGTGTACACGCTAGCGGGGCCTACAATGAGCAGTTCTTC
D gene: TRBD2; clone size: -; V gene: TRBV6-1; J gene: TRBJ2-3; CDR3 protein: CASSDPLAGLDRDTQYF; CDR3 DNA: TGTGCCAGCAGTGACCCTTTAGCGGGACTCGACAGAGATACGCAGTATTTT
D gene: TRBD2; clone size: -; V gene: TRBV29-1; J gene: TRBJ2-5; CDR3 protein: CSVDRLAGGGETQYF; CDR3 DNA: TGCAGCGTTGACAGGCTAGCGGGAGGAGGAGAGACCCAGTACTTC
D gene: TRBD2; clone size: -; V gene: TRBV29-1; J gene: TRBJ2-2; CDR3 protein: CSVRTSGRVSGELFF; CDR3 DNA: TGCAGCGTGCGCACTAGCGGGAGGGTATCCGGGGAGCTGTTTTTT
D gene: -; clone size: -; V gene: TRBV7-2; J gene: TRBJ1-5; CDR3 protein: CASSSINRSNQPQHF; CDR3 DNA: TGTGCCAGCAGCTCGATAAATAGGAGCAATCAGCCCCAGCATTTT
D gene: TRBD2; clone size: few; V gene: TRBV5-1; J gene: TRBJ2-3; CDR3 protein: CASSIRTSEVTDTQYF; CDR3 DNA: TGCGCCAGCAGCATCCGGACTAGCGAGGTCACAGATACGCAGTATTTT
D gene: -; clone size: -; V gene: TRBV30; J gene: TRBJ2-1; CDR3 protein: CAWKREYNEQFF; CDR3 DNA: TGTGCCTGGAAACGGGAATACAATGAGCAGTTCTTC
D gene: -; clone size: -; V gene: TRBV27; J gene: TRBJ2-1; CDR3 protein: CASRGSLYHNEQFF; CDR3 DNA: TGTGCCAGCAGGGGGTCCCTATACCACAATGAGCAGTTCTTC
D gene: TRBD1; clone size: -; V gene: TRBV2; J gene: TRBJ2-5; CDR3 protein: CASRRDRQETQYF; CDR3 DNA: TGTGCCAGCAGGAGGGACAGGCAAGAGACCCAGTACTTC
D gene: -; clone size: -; V gene: TRBV5-1; J gene: TRBJ2-2; CDR3 protein: CASSSLSANTGELFF; CDR3 DNA: TGCGCCAGCAGCTCCCTGAGTGCAAACACCGGGGAGCTGTTTTTT
D gene: -; clone size: -; V gene: TRBV7-2; J gene: TRBJ2-7; CDR3 protein: CASSTQGPDYEQYF; CDR3 DNA: TGTGCCAGCAGCACACAGGGCCCCGACTACGAGCAGTACTTC
D gene: TRBD2; clone size: -; V gene: TRBV7-9; J gene: TRBJ2-1; CDR3 protein: CASSQSGRVYNEQFF; CDR3 DNA: TGTGCCAGCAGCCAGAGCGGGAGAGTCTACAATGAGCAGTTCTTC
D gene: TRBD2; clone size: few; V gene: TRBV29-1; J gene: TRBJ2-7; CDR3 protein: CSVTGTSGHTYEQYF; CDR3 DNA: TGCAGCGTGACCGGGACTAGCGGGCATACCTACGAGCAGTACTTC
D gene: -; clone size: once; V gene: TRBV19; J gene: TRBJ2-6; CDR3 protein: CASSMSGNTLSGANVLTF; CDR3 DNA: TGTGCCAGTAGTATGTCGGGCAACACGCTCTCTGGGGCCAACGTCCTGACTTTC
D gene: -; clone size: few; V gene: TRBV29-1; J gene: TRBJ2-6; CDR3 protein: CSVAFGNVLTF; CDR3 DNA: TGCAGCGTTGCGTTTGGCAACGTCCTGACTTTC
D gene: -; clone size: -; V gene: TRBV6-6; J gene: TRBJ2-7; CDR3 protein: CASTVSGGGHEQYF; CDR3 DNA: TGTGCCAGCACCGTATCGGGGGGCGGCCACGAGCAGTACTTC
D gene: TRBD1; clone size: -; V gene: TRBV6-6; J gene: TRBJ2-7; CDR3 protein: CASSYRTGGDEQYF; CDR3 DNA: TGTGCCAGCAGTTACCGGACAGGGGGCGACGAGCAGTACTTC
D gene: -; clone size: -; V gene: TRBV9; J gene: TRBJ2-5; CDR3 protein: CASSARDLMETQYF; CDR3 DNA: TGTGCCAGCAGCGCCCGGGACCTCATGGAGACCCAGTACTTC
D gene: -; clone size: few; V gene: TRBV18; J gene: TRBJ1-5; CDR3 protein: CASSREGSAQPQHF; CDR3 DNA: TGTGCCAGCTCGCGGGAAGGGTCCGCTCAGCCCCAGCATTTT
D gene: -; clone size: few; V gene: TRBV30; J gene: TRBJ2-2; CDR3 protein: CAWSGSWELFF; CDR3 DNA: TGTGCCTGGAGCGGGAGTTGGGAGCTGTTTTTT
D gene: -; clone size: -; V gene: TRBV29-1; J gene: TRBJ2-3; CDR3 protein: CSVEGGGQTRSTDTQYF; CDR3 DNA: TGCAGCGTTGAAGGTGGGGGGCAGACCCGTAGCACAGATACGCAGTATTTT
D gene: -; clone size: -; V gene: TRBV7-8; J gene: TRBJ2-7; CDR3 protein: CASSLAGDRSYEQYF; CDR3 DNA: TGTGCCAGCAGCTTAGCGGGAGACAGGAGCTACGAGCAGTACTTC
D gene: TRBD2; clone size: -; V gene: TRBV30; J gene: TRBJ2-1; CDR3 protein: CAWSVVAGGSNEQFF; CDR3 DNA: TGTGCCTGGAGTGTGGTAGCGGGAGGGTCCAATGAGCAGTTCTTC
D gene: -; clone size: few; V gene: TRBV10-3; J gene: TRBJ2-5; CDR3 protein: CAISEQDGSQETQYF; CDR3 DNA: TGTGCCATCAGTGAACAAGACGGGAGTCAAGAGACCCAGTACTTC
D gene: TRBD1; clone size: -; V gene: TRBV7-9; J gene: TRBJ2-7; CDR3 protein: CASSRTVDRASSYEQYF; CDR3 DNA: TGTGCCAGCAGCCGGACCGTTGACAGGGCGAGCTCCTACGAGCAGTACTTC